The clone carrying this T cell receptor (beta chain) was seen a handful of times. The V gene's germline CDR1 is KGHDR and CDR2 SFDVKD. The CDR3 is 14 amino acids. V lost 5 bases to trimming and J lost 1 base, with 7 bases between them. The data were taken from a study of spatial heterogeneity in lung cancer. In TCRdb, the 5' RACE reads were re-called with MiXCR into one record per CDR3 protein. The sample includes 40,000 to 45,000 distinct CDR3 sequences, around 13% of them seen just once. Time point denoted: sample taken at primary tumor resection. This clonotype was obtained from a male donor with early-stage non-small cell lung cancer. This material consisted of PBMCs, taken at surgery. This chain uses TRBV24-1 with TRBJ2-2, with D uncertain. The CDR3 bases are TGTGCCACCAGTGCTGGGTTGAACACCGGGGAGCTGTTTTTT. It codes for CATSAGLNTGELFF.